This T cell receptor (beta chain) is from a study of OX40 agonist ivuxolimab in advanced cancers. At the level of the study: Dose-escalation patients had hepatocellular carcinoma, melanoma, renal cell or head and neck cancer. Regarding the study as a whole: At doses 0.1 to 3.0 mg/kg, CD4+ and CD8+ clones expanded. Expanded clones belonging to CD8+ T cells outnumbered, on average, those of CD4+.

Using immunoSEQ multiplex PCR, the repertoire was profiled, and TCRdb retains in-frame clones only, with some absent. The sample consists of tens of thousands of clones, 75% to 90% of them appearing once. The V segment lost 4 bases and the J segment 4 bases; nucleotides outside the gene matches: 4. Germline CDR1 SGHDT, CDR2 YYEEEE. The CDR3 consists of 13 residues. If patients had autoimmune disease history or systemic immunosuppression, they were excluded. With regard to this clone: Its antigen is not known.

The material was CD4+ or CD8+ T cells sorted from blood, obtained in a trial of the OX40 agonist ivuxolimab. The sequence was collected from an adult with an advanced solid tumor such as melanoma, head and neck, liver or kidney cancer. This chain connects TRBV5-6 to TRBJ1-2, with TRBD1 matching over 7 bases. The CDR3 loop reads CASSDWTGYGYTF. In DNA, the CDR3 is TGTGCCAGCAGCGACTGGACAGGCTATGGCTACACCTTC. The variable domain in full, completed from reference TRBV5-6 and TRBJ1-2, reads DAGVTQSPTHLIKTRGQQVTLRCSPKSGHDTVSWYQQALGQGPQFIFQYYEEEERQRGNFPDRFSGHQFPNYSSELNVNALLLGDSALYLCASSDWTGYGYTFGSGTRLTVV.